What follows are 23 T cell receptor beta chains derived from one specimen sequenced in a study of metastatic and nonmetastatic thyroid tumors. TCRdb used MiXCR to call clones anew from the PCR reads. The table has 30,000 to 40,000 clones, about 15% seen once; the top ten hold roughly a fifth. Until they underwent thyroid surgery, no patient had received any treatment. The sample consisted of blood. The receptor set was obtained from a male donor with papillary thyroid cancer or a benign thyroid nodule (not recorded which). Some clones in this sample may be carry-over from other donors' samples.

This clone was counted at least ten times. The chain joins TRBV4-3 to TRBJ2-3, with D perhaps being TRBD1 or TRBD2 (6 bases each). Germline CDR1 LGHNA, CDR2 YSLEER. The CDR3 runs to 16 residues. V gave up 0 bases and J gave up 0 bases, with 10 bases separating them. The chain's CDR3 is CASSQDLGGSTDTQYF. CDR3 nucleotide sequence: TGCGCCAGCAGCCAAGATCTAGGGGGGAGCACAGATACGCAGTATTTT.

CDR3 sequence (DNA): TGTGCCAGCAGTTACGGGGCTAGCGTGATGTCCTGGCACAATGAGCAGTTCTTC. Its translation: CASSYGASVMSWHNEQFF. The genes are TRBV6-5 and TRBJ2-1; perhaps TRBD2 as D (6 bases). The V and J ends lost 2 bases and 5 bases respectively, with 22 bases between them. This CDR3 has 18 amino acids. Germline assignment: CDR1 MNHEY and CDR2 SVGAGI.

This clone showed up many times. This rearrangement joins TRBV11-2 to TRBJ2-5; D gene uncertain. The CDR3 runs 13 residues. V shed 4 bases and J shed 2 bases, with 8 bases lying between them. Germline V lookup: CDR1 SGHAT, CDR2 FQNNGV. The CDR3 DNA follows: TGTGCCAGCAGCTCCGGGCCGCAAGAGACCCAGTACTTC. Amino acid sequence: CASSSGPQETQYF. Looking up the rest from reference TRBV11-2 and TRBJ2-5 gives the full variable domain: EAGVAQSPRYKIIEKRQSVAFWCNPISGHATLYWYQQILGQGPKLLIQFQNNGVVDDSQLPKDRFSAERLKGVDSTLKIQPAKLEDSAVYLCASSSGPQETQYFGPGTRLLVL.

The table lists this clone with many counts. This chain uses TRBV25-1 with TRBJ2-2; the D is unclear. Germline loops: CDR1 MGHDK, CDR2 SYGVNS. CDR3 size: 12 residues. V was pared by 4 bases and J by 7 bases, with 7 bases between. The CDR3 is CASSGYNGELFF. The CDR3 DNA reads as TGTGCCAGCAGTGGTTACAACGGGGAGCTGTTTTTT.

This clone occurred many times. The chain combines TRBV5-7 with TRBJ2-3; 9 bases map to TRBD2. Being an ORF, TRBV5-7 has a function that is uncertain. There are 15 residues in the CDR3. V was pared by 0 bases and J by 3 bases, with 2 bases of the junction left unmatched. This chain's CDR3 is CASSLASGMTDTQYF. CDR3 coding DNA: TGTGCCAGCAGCTTGGCTAGCGGGATGACAGATACGCAGTATTTT.

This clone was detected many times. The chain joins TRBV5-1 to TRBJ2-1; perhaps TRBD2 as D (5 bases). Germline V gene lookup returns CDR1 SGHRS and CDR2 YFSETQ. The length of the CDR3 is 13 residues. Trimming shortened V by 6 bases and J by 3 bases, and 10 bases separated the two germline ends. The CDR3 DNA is TGCGCCAGCAAGGTGACTAACTACAATGAGCAGTTCTTC. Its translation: CASKVTNYNEQFF.

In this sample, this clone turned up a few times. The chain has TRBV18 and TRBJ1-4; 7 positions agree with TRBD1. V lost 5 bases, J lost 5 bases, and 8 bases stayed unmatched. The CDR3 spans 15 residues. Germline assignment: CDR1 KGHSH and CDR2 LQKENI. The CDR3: CASSAGGTVNEKLFF. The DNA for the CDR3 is TGTGCCAGCTCAGCCGGGGGGACAGTCAATGAAAAACTGTTTTTT.

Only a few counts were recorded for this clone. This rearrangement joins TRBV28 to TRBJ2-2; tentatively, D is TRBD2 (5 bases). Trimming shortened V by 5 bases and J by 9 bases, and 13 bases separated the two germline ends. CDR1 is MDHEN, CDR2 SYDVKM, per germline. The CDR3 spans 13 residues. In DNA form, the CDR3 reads TGTGCCAGCAGTGCCGGGAATAGCCGGGAGCTGTTTTTT. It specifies CASSAGNSRELFF.

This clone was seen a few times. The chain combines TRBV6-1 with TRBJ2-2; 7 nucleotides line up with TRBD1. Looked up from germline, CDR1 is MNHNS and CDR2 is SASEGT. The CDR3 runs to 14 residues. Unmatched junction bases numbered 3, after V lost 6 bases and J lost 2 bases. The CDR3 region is CASSGQANTGELFF. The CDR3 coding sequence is TGTGCCAGCAGCGGACAGGCCAACACCGGGGAGCTGTTTTTT.

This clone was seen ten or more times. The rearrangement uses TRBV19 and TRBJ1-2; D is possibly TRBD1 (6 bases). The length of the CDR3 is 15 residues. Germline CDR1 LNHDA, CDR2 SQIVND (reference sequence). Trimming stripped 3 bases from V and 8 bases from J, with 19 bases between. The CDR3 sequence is CASSIRRQDLGGYTF. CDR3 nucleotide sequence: TGTGCCAGTAGTATCCGACGACAGGACCTAGGGGGCTACACCTTC.

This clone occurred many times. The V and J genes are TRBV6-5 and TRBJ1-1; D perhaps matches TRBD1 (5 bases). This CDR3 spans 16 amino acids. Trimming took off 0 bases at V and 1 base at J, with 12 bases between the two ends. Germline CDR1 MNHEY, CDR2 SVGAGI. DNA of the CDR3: TGTGCCAGCAGTTACTCGAGGGACGCGGGGAACACTGAAGCTTTCTTT. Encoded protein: CASSYSRDAGNTEAFF.

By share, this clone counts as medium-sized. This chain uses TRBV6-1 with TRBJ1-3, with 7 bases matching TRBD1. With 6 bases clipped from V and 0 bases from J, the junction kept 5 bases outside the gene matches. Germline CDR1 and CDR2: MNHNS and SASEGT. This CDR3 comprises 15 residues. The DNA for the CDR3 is TGTGCCAGCAGCCGCAGGGGGAGCTCTGGAAACACCATATATTTT. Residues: CASSRRGSSGNTIYF.

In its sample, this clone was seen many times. Here the CDR3 DNA reads TGTGCGAGCGGGAGAGCCTACGAGCAGTACTTC. Translated, it gives CASGRAYEQYF. The J gene is TRBJ2-7, the V gene TRBV27; 8 bases align to TRBD2. Germline V gene sequence: CDR1 MNHEY, CDR2 SMNVEV (reference sequence). CDR3 length equals 11 residues.

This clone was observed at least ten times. The CDR3 DNA is TGCAGTGCTAGAGTCTCGGGGCGGGGCCCCTACGAGCAGTACTTC. Translation gives CSARVSGRGPYEQYF. The V call is TRBV20-1, the J call TRBJ2-7, with a tentative D call TRBD2 (6 bases). CDR3 length: 15 residues. Germline CDR1 and CDR2: DFQATT and SNEGSKA (reference sequence). V lost 1 base and J 2 bases, leaving 15 bases between the germline ends.

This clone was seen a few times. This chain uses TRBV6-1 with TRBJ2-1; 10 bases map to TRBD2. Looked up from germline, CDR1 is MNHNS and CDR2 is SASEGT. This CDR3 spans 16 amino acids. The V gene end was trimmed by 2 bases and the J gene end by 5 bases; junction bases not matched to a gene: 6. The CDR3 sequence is CASSELAGAGHNEQFF. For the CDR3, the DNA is TGTGCCAGCAGTGAACTAGCGGGAGCCGGGCACAATGAGCAGTTCTTC.

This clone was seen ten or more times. CDR3 in DNA: TGCAGTGCTAGACCGAACAGGGACGCCCCTTATGGCTACACCTTC. Protein product: CSARPNRDAPYGYTF. J is TRBJ1-2 and V is TRBV20-1, with D possibly being TRBD1 (6 bases). The CDR3 has 15 amino acids. The germline CDR1 and CDR2 sequences are DFQATT and SNEGSKA (reference sequence). Trimming shortened V by 2 bases and J by 5 bases, and 18 bases separated the two germline ends.

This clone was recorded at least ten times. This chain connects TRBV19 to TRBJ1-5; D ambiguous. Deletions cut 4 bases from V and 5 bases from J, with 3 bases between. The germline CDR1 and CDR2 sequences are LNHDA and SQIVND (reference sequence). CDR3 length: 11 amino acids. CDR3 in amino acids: CASSNHQPQHF. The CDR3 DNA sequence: TGTGCCAGTAGTAACCATCAGCCCCAGCATTTT.

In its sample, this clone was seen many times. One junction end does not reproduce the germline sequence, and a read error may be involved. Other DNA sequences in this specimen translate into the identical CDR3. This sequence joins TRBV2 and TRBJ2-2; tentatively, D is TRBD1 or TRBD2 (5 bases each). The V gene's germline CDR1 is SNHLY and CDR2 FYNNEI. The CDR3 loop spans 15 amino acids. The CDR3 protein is CASRGVRTNTGELFF. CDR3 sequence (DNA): TGTGCCAGCAGGGGGGTCAGGACGAATACCGGGGAGCTGTTTTTT.

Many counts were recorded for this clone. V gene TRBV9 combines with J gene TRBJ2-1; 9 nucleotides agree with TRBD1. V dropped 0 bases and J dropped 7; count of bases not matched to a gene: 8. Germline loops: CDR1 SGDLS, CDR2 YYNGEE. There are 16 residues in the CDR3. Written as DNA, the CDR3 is TGTGCCAGCAGCGTAGGAGCACAGGGGGCGCAAAATGAGCAGTTCTTC. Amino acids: CASSVGAQGAQNEQFF. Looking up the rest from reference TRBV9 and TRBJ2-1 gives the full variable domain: DSGVTQTPKHLITATGQRVTLRCSPRSGDLSVYWYQQSLDQGLQFLIQYYNGEERAKGNILERFSAQQFPDLHSELNLSSLELGDSALYFCASSVGAQGAQNEQFFGPGTRLTVL.

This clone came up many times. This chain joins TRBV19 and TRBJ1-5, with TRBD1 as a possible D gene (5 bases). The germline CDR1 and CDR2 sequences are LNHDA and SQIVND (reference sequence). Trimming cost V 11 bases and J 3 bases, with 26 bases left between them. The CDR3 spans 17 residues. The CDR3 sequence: CADSEGGGTGNNQPQHF. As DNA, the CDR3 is TGTGCCGACTCCGAGGGCGGGGGAACGGGAAACAATCAGCCCCAGCATTTT. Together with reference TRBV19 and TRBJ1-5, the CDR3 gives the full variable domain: DGGITQSPKYLFRKEGQNVTLSCEQNLNHDAMYWYRQDPGQGLRLIYYSQIVNDFQKGDIAEGYSVSREKKESFPLTVTSAQKNPTAFYLCADSEGGGTGNNQPQHFGDGTRLSIL.

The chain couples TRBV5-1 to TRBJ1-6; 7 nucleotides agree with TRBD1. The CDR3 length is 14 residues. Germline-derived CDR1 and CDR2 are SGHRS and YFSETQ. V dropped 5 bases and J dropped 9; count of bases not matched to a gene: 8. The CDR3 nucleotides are TGCGCCAGCAGAGCCGGGACAGAAATTTCACCCCTCCACTTT. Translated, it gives CASRAGTEISPLHF. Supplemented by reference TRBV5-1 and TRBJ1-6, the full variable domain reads KAGVTQTPRYLIKTRGQQVTLSCSPISGHRSVSWYQQTPGQGLQFLFEYFSETQRNKGNFPGRFSGRQFSNSRSEMNVSTLELGDSALYLCASRAGTEISPLHFGNGTRLTVT.

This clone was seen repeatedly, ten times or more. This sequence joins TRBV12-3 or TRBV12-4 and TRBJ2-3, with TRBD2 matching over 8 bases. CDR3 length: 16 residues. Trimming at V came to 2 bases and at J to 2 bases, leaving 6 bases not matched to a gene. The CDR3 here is CASSLMAGGLTDTQYF. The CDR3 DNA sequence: TGTGCCAGCAGTTTAATGGCGGGGGGACTCACAGATACGCAGTATTTT.

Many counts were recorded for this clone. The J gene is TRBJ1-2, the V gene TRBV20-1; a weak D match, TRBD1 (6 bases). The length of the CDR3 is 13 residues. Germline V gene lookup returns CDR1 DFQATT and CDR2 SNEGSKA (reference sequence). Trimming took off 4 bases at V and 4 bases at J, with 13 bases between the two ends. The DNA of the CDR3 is TGCAGTGCTATCGACAGGACGGGCTATGGCTACACCTTC. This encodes CSAIDRTGYGYTF.